This T cell receptor beta chain was captured by sequencing in a study of glioma-infiltrating T cells after dendritic cell vaccination. Study-wide results and limits: The cohort had few patients with full blood and tumor sets.

Trimming left V 2 bases short and J 1 base short, with 9 bases between. The germline gives CDR1 MNHEY, CDR2 SVGAGI. This CDR3 spans 14 amino acids. For this clone: Antigen specificity is unknown.

The assay was immunoSEQ multiplex PCR, and TCRdb's table has in-frame clones only and misses some. Of tens of thousands of clones in the sample, more than 90% were seen once. Specimen: blood, collected before dendritic cell vaccination. The origin of this receptor is a human donor with glioblastoma. This rearrangement joins TRBV6-5 to TRBJ2-7; D is ambiguous. The CDR3 region is CASSYLRDSYEQYF. The CDR3 nucleotides read TGTGCCAGCAGTTACCTACGAGATTCCTACGAGCAGTACTTC.